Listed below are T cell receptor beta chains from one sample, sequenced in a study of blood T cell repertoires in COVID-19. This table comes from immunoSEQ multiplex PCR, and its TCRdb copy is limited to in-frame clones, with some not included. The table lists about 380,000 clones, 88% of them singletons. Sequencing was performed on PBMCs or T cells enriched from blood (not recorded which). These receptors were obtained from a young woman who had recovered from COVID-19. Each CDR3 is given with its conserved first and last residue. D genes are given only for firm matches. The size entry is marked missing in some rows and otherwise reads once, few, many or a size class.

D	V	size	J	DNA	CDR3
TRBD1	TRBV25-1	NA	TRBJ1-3	TGTGCCAGCAGTGGGACAGGGGCGGGAAACACCATATATTTT	CASSGTGAGNTIYF
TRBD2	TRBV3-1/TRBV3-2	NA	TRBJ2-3	TGTGCCAGCAGCCAAGATGGGGGGGGCACAGATACGCAGTATTTT	CASSQDGGGTDTQYF
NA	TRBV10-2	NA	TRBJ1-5	TGCGCCAGCAGAGCAGGGCCCAATCAGCCCCAGCATTTT	CASRAGPNQPQHF
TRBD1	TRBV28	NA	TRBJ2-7	TGTGCCAGCAGCCTCCCGGGACAGGGGCTGTCATACGAGCAGTACTTC	CASSLPGQGLSYEQYF
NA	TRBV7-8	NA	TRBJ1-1	TGTGCCAGCAGCTTGGAGCGCGGGACTGAAGCTTTCTTT	CASSLERGTEAFF
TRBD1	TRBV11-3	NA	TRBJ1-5	TGTGCCAGCAGCTTACGCCGACAGGGGGACGCTCGAGATCAGCCCCAGCATTTT	CASSLRRQGDARDQPQHF
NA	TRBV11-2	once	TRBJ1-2	TGTGCCAGCAGGTTAGAGGGGGGGACCCGCCCCGGGGAGGTCGACTATGGCTACACCTTC	CASRLEGGTRPGEVDYGYTF
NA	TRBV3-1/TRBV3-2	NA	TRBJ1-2	TGTGCCAGCAGCCGACCACAGGGACCTATTGACGGCTACACCTTC	CASSRPQGPIDGYTF
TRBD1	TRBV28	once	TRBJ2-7	TGTGCCAGCAGTTCTGCCGGGACAGGGGACTACGAGCAGTACTTC	CASSSAGTGDYEQYF
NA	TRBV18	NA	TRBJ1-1	TGTGCCAGCTCACCATCCGCGGGACGGAACACTGAAGCTTTCTTT	CASSPSAGRNTEAFF
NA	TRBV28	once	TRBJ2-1	TGTGCCAGCAGTTTACGGGGGTGGAGGAGCAATGAGCAGTTCTTC	CASSLRGWRSNEQFF
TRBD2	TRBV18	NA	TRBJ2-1	TGTGCCAGCTCACACAACTTAGCGGGGGGGCCCTACAATGAGCAGTTCTTC	CASSHNLAGGPYNEQFF
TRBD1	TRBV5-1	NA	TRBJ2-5	TGCGCCAGCAGCGGTGGGACAGGCGTACTGGGGGAGACCCAGTACTTC	CASSGGTGVLGETQYF
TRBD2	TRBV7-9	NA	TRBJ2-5	TGTGCCAGCACCACTCTTCCTAGCGGGGGGGTTCAAGAGACCCAGTACTTC	CASTTLPSGGVQETQYF
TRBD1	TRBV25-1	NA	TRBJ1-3	TGTGCCAGCAGTGAGAGACAGGGAACTGGAAACACCATATATTTT	CASSERQGTGNTIYF
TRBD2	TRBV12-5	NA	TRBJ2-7	TGTGCTAGTGGTTTGGCCCGGACTAGCGGGGGGCTGTACGAGCAGTACTTC	CASGLARTSGGLYEQYF
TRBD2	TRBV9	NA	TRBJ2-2	TGTGCCAGCAGCGTACCGGCGGGGGGTGCCACCGGGGAGCTGTTTTTT	CASSVPAGGATGELFF
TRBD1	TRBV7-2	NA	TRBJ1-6	TGTGCCAGCAGCTTATCCTTCAACAGGGGGCCTAATTCACCCCTCCACTTT	CASSLSFNRGPNSPLHF
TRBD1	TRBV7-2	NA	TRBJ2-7	TGTGCCAGCAGCTTAGATGCAGGGGGAGTTGCCTACGAGCAGTACTTC	CASSLDAGGVAYEQYF
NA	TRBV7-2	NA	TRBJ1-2	TGTGCCAGCAGCTCCGGTTGGTATGGCTACACCTTC	CASSSGWYGYTF
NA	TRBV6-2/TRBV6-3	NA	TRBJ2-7	TGTGCCAGCAGTTACTTTCCGGGCAAGGGGAATTCCTACGAGCAGTACTTC	CASSYFPGKGNSYEQYF
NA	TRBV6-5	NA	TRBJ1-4	TGTGCCAGCAGTTACTCGCCGGGGGTTGAAAAACTGTTTTTT	CASSYSPGVEKLFF
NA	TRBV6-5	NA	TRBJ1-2	TGTGCCAGCACCAAGACACAAGCTAACTATGGCTACACCTTC	CASTKTQANYGYTF
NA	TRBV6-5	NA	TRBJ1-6	TGTGCCAGCAGTCCGCGCACGTCCTATAATTCACCCCTCCACTTT	CASSPRTSYNSPLHF
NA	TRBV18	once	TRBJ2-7	TGTGCCAGCTCACTCAGCTCCTACGAGCAGTACTTC	CASSLSSYEQYF
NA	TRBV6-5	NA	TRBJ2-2	TGTGCCAGCACAGGACAAGACACCGGGGAGCTGTTTTTT	CASTGQDTGELFF
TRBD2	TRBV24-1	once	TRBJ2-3	TGTGCCACCAGTGAGCCGACTAGCGGGACAGATACGCAGTATTTT	CATSEPTSGTDTQYF
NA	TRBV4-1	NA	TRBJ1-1	TGCGCCAGCAGCCGACCAGACATAGGGAACACTGAAGCTTTCTTT	CASSRPDIGNTEAFF
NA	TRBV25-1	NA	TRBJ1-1	TGTGCCAGCAGTGAATCGTATCCCCCGGGTGCCGCTTTCTTT	CASSESYPPGAAFF
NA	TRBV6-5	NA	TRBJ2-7	TGTGCCGTTCATCCGGGGGACGGCTCCTACGAGCAGTACTTC	CAVHPGDGSYEQYF
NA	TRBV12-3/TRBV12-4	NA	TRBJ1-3	TGTGCCAGCACCCACCCTATGAACACCATATATTTT	CASTHPMNTIYF
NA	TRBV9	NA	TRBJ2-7	TGTGCCAGCAGCGAGACAGCGTCGGGCTACGAGCAGTACTTC	CASSETASGYEQYF
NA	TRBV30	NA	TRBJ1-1	TGTGCCTGGAGTGTGATAGGAGACACTGAAGCTTTCTTT	CAWSVIGDTEAFF
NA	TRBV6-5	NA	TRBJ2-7	TGTGCCAGCGCACGAGGGCGGGGACCTTACGAGCAGTACTTC	CASARGRGPYEQYF
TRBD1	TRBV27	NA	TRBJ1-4	TGTGCCAGCAGTTTATTGGTCGCCAGGGGGCGAACTAATGAAAAACTGTTTTTT	CASSLLVARGRTNEKLFF
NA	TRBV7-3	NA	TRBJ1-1	TGTGCCAGCAGCTTAACCGGTAGGGGCACTGAAGCTTTCTTT	CASSLTGRGTEAFF
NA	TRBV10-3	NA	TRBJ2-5	TGTGCCATCAGTGAAGGCCCGGGACTCCTCGGTGGAGAGACCCAGTACTTC	CAISEGPGLLGGETQYF
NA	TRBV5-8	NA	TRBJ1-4	TGTGCCAGCAGCTCACAGGGTTCCCGCGAAAAACTGTTTTTT	CASSSQGSREKLFF
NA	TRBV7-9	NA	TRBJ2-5	TGTGCCAGCAGCTTAGAGTCCGGGGAGACCCAGTACTTC	CASSLESGETQYF
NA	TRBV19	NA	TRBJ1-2	TGTGCCAGTAGTATGGTCCAGGGGCATCACTATGGCTACACCTTC	CASSMVQGHHYGYTF
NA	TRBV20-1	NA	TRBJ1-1	TGCAGTGCTACCGGTGGCACTGAAGCTTTCTTT	CSATGGTEAFF
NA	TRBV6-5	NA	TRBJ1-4	TGTGCCAGCAGACGACAGGCGTCTGGTGAAAAACTGTTTTTT	CASRRQASGEKLFF